The entry below gives a single T cell receptor (beta chain) sequence along with its context. Its antigen is unidentified. This record comes from a study of shared clonotypes between healthy human individuals. Approximately 30,000 T cell genomes (roughly 0.2 ug DNA) went into each sorted-subset replicate. Generated by immunoSEQ multiplex PCR, the TCRdb table keeps only in-frame clones and is missing some. The sample holds 660,000 or so clones, roughly 95% seen once. Terminally differentiated effector memory CD45RA+ cells were excluded by CCR7 positive selection of CD45RO-negative cells. Germline assignment: CDR1 SGHTA and CDR2 FQGNSA. Unmatched junction bases numbered 4, after V lost 5 bases and J lost 0 bases. This CDR3 has 15 amino acids. Regarding the study as a whole: It was only blood that was sampled, and tissue repertoires likely differ.

The clonotype originates from a woman under 40 in good health. The J gene is TRBJ1-5, the V gene TRBV7-2, with TRBD1 matching 7 bases. The specimen sequenced was naive CD8+ T cells sorted from blood. The DNA of the CDR3 is TGTGCCAGCAGCCAGGACAGGATTAGCAATCAGCCCCAGCATTTT. Residues: CASSQDRISNQPQHF.